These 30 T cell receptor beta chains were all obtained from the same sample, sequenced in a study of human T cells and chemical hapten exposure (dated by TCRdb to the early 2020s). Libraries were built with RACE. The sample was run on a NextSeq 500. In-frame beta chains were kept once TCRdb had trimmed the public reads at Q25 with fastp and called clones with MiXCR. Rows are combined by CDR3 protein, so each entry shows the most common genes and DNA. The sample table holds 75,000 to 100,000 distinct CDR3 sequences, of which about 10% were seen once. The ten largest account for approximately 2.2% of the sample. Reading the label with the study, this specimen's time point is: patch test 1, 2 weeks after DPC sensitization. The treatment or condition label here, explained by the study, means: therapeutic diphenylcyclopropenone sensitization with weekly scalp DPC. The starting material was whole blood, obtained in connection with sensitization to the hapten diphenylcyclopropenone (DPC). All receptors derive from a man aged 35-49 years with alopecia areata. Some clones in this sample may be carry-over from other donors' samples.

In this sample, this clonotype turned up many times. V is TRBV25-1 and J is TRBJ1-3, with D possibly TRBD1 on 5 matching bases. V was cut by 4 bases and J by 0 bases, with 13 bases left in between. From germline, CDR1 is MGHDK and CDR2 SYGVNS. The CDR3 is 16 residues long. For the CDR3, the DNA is TGTGCCAGCAGTGTCAGTCAGGGCCACTCTGGAAACACCATATATTTT. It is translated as CASSVSQGHSGNTIYF.

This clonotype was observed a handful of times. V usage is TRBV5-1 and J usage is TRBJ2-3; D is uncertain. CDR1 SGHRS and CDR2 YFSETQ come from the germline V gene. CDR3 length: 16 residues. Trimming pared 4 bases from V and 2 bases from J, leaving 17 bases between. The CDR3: CASSVYLTLDTDTQYF. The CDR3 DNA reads TGCGCCAGCAGCGTATACCTAACCCTCGACACAGATACGCAGTATTTT. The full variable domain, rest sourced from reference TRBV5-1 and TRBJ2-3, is KAGVTQTPRYLIKTRGQQVTLSCSPISGHRSVSWYQQTPGQGLQFLFEYFSETQRNKGNFPGRFSGRQFSNSRSEMNVSTLELGDSALYLCASSVYLTLDTDTQYFGPGTRLTVL.

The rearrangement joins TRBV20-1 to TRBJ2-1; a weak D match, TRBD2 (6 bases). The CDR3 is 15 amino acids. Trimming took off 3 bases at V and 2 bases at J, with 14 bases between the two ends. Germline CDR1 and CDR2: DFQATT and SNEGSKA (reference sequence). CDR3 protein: CSASASAGTYNEQFF. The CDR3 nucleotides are TGCAGTGCTAGTGCTAGCGCAGGCACCTACAATGAGCAGTTCTTC.

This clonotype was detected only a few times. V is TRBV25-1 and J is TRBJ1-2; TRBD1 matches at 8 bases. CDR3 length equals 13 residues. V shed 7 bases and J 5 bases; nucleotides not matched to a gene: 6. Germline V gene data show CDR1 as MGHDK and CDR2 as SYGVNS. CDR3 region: CASIGQGNYGYTF. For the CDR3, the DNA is TGTGCCAGCATTGGACAGGGCAATTATGGCTACACCTTC.

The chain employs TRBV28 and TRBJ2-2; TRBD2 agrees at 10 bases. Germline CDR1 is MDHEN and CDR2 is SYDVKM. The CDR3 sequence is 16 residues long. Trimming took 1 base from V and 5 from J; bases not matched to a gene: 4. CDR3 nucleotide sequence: TGTGCCAGCAGTTTATTAGCGGGAGGCTGGACCGGGGAGCTGTTTTTT. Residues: CASSLLAGGWTGELFF.

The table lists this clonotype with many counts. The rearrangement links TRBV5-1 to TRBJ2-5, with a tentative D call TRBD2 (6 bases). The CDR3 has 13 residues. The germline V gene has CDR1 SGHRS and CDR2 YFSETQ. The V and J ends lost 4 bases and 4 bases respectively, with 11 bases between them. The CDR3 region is CASSGGFRETQYF. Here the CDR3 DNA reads TGCGCCAGCAGCGGGGGGTTCAGAGAGACCCAGTACTTC. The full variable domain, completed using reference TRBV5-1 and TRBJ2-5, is KAGVTQTPRYLIKTRGQQVTLSCSPISGHRSVSWYQQTPGQGLQFLFEYFSETQRNKGNFPGRFSGRQFSNSRSEMNVSTLELGDSALYLCASSGGFRETQYFGPGTRLLVL.

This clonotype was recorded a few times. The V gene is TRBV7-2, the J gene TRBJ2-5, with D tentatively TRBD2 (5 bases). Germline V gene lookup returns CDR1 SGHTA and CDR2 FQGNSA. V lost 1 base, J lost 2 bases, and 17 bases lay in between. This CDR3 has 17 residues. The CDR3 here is CASSLGWSQGGQETQYF. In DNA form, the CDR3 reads TGTGCCAGCAGCTTAGGGTGGAGTCAAGGAGGACAAGAGACCCAGTACTTC.

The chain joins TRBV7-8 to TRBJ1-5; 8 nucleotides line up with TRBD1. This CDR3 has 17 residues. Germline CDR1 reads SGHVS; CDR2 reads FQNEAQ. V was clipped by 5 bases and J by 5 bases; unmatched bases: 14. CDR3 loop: CASSPGQGGIPYQPQHF. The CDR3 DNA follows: TGTGCCAGCAGCCCTGGACAGGGTGGGATTCCCTATCAGCCCCAGCATTTT. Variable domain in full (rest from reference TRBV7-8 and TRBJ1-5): GAGVSQSPRYKVAKRGQDVALRCDPISGHVSLFWYQQALGQGPEFLTYFQNEAQLDKSGLPSDRFFAERPEGSVSTLKIQRTQQEDSAVYLCASSPGQGGIPYQPQHFGDGTRLSIL.

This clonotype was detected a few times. CDR3 in DNA: TGTGCCAGCAGTGACGGAGGGGTGAGCACAGATACGCAGTATTTT. Translated, it gives CASSDGGVSTDTQYF. This chain links TRBV6-2 or TRBV6-3 with TRBJ2-3; tentative D call: TRBD2 (6 bases). The germline V gene has CDR1 MNHEY and CDR2 SVGEGT. The CDR3 contains 15 residues. V was clipped by 5 bases and J by 0 bases, with 12 bases between them.

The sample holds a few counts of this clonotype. The CDR3 DNA is TGTGCCAGTAGTAGCGGACAGGGGGCCACTGAAGCTTTCTTT. As protein: CASSSGQGATEAFF. V is TRBV19 and J is TRBJ1-1; 11 nucleotides line up with TRBD1. From germline, CDR1 is LNHDA and CDR2 SQIVND (reference sequence). The CDR3 runs to 14 residues. With V trimmed by 4 bases and J by 4 bases, 2 bases remained unmatched. Together with reference TRBV19 and TRBJ1-1, the CDR3 gives the full variable domain: DGGITQSPKYLFRKEGQNVTLSCEQNLNHDAMYWYRQDPGQGLRLIYYSQIVNDFQKGDIAEGYSVSREKKESFPLTVTSAQKNPTAFYLCASSSGQGATEAFFGQGTRLTVV.

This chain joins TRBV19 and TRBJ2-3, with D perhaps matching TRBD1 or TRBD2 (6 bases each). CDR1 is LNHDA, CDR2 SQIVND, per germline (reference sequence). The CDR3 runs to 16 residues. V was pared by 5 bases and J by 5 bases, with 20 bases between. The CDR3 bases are TGTGCCAGTAGTGTTGGTTTCGGGGGCGGAGGAGATACGCAGTATTTT. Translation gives CASSVGFGGGGDTQYF. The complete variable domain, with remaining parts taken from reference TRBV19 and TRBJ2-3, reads DGGITQSPKYLFRKEGQNVTLSCEQNLNHDAMYWYRQDPGQGLRLIYYSQIVNDFQKGDIAEGYSVSREKKESFPLTVTSAQKNPTAFYLCASSVGFGGGGDTQYFGPGTRLTVL.

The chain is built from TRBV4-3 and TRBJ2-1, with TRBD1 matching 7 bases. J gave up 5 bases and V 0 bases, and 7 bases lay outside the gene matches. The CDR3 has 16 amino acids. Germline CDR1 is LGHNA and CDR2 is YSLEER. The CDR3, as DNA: TGCGCCAGCAGCCAAGATGTAAGGGGGCGTCACAATGAGCAGTTCTTC. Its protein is CASSQDVRGRHNEQFF.

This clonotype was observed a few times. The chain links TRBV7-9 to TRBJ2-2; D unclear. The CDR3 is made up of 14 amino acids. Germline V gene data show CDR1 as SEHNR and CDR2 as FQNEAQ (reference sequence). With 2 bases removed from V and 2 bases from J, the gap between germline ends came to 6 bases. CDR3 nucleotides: TGTGCCAGCAGCTTACTGGAAAACACCGGGGAGCTGTTTTTT. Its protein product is CASSLLENTGELFF. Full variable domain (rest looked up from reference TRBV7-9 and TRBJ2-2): DTGVSQNPRHKITKRGQNVTFRCDPISEHNRLYWYRQTLGQGPEFLTYFQNEAQLEKSRLLSDRFSAERPKGSFSTLEIQRTEQGDSAMYLCASSLLENTGELFFGEGSRLTVL.

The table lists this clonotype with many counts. CDR3 protein: CASSSRGATNEKLFF. The CDR3 DNA reads as TGTGCCAGCAGCTCCAGGGGAGCAACTAATGAAAAACTGTTTTTT. The genes are TRBV5-5 and TRBJ1-4, with a tentative D call TRBD1 (6 bases). Per germline, CDR1 SGHKS and CDR2 YYEKEE (reference sequence). V lost 3 bases and J 0 bases, leaving 9 bases between the germline ends. The length of the CDR3 is 15 residues.

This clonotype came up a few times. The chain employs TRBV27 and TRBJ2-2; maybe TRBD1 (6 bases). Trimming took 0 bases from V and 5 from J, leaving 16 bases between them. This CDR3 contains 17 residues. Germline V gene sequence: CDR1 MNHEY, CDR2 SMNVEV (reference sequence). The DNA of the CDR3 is TGTGCCAGCAGTTTATCGATAGGCAACCAGGGGACCGGGGAGCTGTTTTTT. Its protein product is CASSLSIGNQGTGELFF.

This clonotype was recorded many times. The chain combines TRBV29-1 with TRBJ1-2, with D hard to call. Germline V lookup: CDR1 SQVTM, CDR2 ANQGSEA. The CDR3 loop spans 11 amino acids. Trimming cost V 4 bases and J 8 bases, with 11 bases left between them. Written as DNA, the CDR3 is TGCAGCGTTGTCGGCATGGGGGGCTACACCTTC. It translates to CSVVGMGGYTF.

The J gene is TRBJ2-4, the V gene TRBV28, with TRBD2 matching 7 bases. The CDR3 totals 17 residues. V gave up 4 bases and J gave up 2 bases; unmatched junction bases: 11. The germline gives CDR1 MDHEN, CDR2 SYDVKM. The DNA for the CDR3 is TGTGCCAGCAGTTCATCTGTGGGGGGGAAGACCAAAAACATTCAGTACTTC. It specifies CASSSSVGGKTKNIQYF.

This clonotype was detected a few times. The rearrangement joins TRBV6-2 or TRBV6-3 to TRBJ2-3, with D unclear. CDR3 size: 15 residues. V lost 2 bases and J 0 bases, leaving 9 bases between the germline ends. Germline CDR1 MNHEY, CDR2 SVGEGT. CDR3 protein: CASSYGSSSTDTQYF. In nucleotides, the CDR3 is TGTGCCAGCAGTTACGGCAGCTCTAGCACAGATACGCAGTATTTT.

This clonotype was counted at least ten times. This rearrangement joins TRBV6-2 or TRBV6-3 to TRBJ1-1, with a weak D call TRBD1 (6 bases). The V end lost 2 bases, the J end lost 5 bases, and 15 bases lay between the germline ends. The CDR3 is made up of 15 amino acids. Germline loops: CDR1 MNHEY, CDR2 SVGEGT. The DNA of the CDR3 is TGTGCCAGCAGTTACCCGCAAACAGGGTGGACTGAAGCTTTCTTT. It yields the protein CASSYPQTGWTEAFF.

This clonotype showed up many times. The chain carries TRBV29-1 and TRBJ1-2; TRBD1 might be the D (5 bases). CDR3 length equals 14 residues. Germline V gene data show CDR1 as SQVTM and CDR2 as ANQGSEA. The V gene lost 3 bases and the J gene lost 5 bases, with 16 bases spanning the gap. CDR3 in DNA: TGCAGCGTTGAGCGGTCCGTTGGGGCTTATGGCTACACCTTC. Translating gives CSVERSVGAYGYTF. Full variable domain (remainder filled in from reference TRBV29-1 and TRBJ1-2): SAVISQKPSRDICQRGTSLTIQCQVDSQVTMMFWYRQQPGQSLTLIATANQGSEATYESGFVIDKFPISRPNLTFSTLTVSNMSPEDSSIYLCSVERSVGAYGYTFGSGTRLTVV.

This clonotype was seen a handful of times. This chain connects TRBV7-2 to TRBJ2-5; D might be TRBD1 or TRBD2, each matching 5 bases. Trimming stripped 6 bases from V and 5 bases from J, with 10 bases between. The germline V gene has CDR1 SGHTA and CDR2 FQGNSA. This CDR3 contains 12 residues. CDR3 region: CASRLGVETQYF. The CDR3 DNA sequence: TGTGCCAGCAGACTAGGGGTGGAGACCCAGTACTTC.

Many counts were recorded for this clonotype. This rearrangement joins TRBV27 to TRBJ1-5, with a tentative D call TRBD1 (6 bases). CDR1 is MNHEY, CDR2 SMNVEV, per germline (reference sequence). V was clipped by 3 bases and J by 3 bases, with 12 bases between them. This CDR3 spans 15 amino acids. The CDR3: CASSLGWGANQPQHF. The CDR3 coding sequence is TGTGCCAGCAGTTTGGGATGGGGGGCCAATCAGCCCCAGCATTTT.

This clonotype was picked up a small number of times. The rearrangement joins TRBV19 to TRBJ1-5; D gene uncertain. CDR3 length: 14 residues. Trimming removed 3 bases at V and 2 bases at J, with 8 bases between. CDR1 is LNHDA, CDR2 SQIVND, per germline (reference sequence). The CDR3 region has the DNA TGTGCCAGTAGTATGGGTCGCGGCAATCAGCCCCAGCATTTT. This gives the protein CASSMGRGNQPQHF.

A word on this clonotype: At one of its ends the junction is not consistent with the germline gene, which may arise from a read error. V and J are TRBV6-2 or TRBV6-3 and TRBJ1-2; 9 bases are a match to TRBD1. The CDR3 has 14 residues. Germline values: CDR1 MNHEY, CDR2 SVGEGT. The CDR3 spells CASSIRTGVLGYNF. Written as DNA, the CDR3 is TGTGCCAGCAGTATTCGGACAGGGGTTCTTGGCTACAACTTC.

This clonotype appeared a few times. The CDR3 sequence is CASSSTGFSGNTIYF. In DNA form, the CDR3 reads TGTGCCAGCAGCTCCACAGGGTTCTCTGGAAACACCATATATTTT. The chain carries TRBV6-5 and TRBJ1-3; tentatively, D is TRBD1 (6 bases). The CDR3 spans 15 residues. Per the germline V gene, CDR1 is MNHEY and CDR2 is SVGAGI. Between the trimmed V and J ends, which lost 6 bases and 0 bases, there was a span of 12 bases.

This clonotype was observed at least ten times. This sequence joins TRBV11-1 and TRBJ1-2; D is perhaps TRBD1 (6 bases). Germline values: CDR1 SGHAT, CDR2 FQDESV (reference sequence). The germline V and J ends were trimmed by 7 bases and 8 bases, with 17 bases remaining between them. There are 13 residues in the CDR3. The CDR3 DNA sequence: TGTGCCAGCACTCAGGGCAGGGGACGCGGCTACACCTTC. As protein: CASTQGRGRGYTF.

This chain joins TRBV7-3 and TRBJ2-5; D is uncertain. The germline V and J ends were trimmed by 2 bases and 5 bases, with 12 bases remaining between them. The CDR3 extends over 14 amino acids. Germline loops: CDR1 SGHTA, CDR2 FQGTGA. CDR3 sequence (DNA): TGTGCCAGCAGCTTAGGCCCCCCGAGGGAGACCCAGTACTTC. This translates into CASSLGPPRETQYF.

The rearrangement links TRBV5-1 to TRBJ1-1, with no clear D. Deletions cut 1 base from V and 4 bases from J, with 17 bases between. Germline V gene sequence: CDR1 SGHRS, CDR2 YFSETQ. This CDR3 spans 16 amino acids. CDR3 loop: CASSLYTGERSTEAFF. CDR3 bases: TGCGCCAGCAGCTTGTATACTGGGGAAAGGAGCACTGAAGCTTTCTTT.

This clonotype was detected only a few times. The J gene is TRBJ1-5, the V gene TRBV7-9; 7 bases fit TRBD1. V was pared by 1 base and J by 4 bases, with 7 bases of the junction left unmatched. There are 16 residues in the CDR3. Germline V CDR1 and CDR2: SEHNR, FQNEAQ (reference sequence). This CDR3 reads CASSLGSGGRNQPQHF. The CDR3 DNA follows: TGTGCCAGCAGCTTAGGGTCAGGGGGGAGGAATCAGCCCCAGCATTTT. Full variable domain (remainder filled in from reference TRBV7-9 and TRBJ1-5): DTGVSQNPRHKITKRGQNVTFRCDPISEHNRLYWYRQTLGQGPEFLTYFQNEAQLEKSRLLSDRFSAERPKGSFSTLEIQRTEQGDSAMYLCASSLGSGGRNQPQHFGDGTRLSIL.

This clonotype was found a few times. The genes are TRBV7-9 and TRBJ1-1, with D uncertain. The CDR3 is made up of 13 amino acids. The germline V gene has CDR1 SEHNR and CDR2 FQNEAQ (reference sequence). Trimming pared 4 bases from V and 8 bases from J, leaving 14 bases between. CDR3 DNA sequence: TGTGCCAGCAGCTCGTCCCCACGAGGAGAAGCTTTCTTT. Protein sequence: CASSSSPRGEAFF.